This T cell receptor beta chain derives from a study of PD-1 blockade in classical Hodgkin lymphoma. Only in-frame clones appear in the TCRdb table, and some are missing; sequencing was by immunoSEQ multiplex PCR. Among around 20,000 clones listed, roughly nine tenths were seen once. Documented time point: newly diagnosed, previously untreated cHL patient sample. From thawed PBMCs, CD4+ T cells were purified using magnetic negative selection. The CDR3 contains 14 residues. V lost 2 bases, J lost 2 bases, and 9 bases lay in between. The germline CDR1 and CDR2 sequences are MNHEY and SVGAGI. The receptor was derived from a human donor with classical Hodgkin lymphoma. V usage is TRBV6-5 and J usage is TRBJ1-2; perhaps TRBD1 as D (5 bases). Sequenced material: CD4+ T cells from blood. The CDR3 DNA follows: TGTGCCAGCAGTTACGGGACGGGGAACTATGGCTACACCTTC. The encoded protein is CASSYGTGNYGYTF.